The subject of this entry is one T cell receptor beta chain. Its matching antigen is unknown. From alopecia areata patients, lesional scalp punch biopsies and peripheral blood were collected. The sample comes from a study of CD8+ T cells in alopecia areata. TCR sequencing used cDNA made by reverse transcription of extracted RNA. Sequenced by immunoSEQ multiplex PCR; TCRdb stores in-frame clones only, minus some. The profile shows more than 200,000 clones, 67% of them singletons. The CDR3 covers 13 residues. The germline CDR1 and CDR2 sequences are GTSNPN and SVGIG (reference sequence). The V and J ends lost 2 bases and 13 bases, in that order; junction bases with no gene match: 11. Findings and caveats of the study: Higher clonality and more expanded CD8+ clones appeared in lesional than normal scalp. Compared with mice, patients displayed less clear TCR sharing, possibly for HLA-related reasons.

Here the sequenced sample was CD4+ T cells sorted from blood, taken at week 0. V and J are TRBV30 and TRBJ2-5; 9 bases line up with TRBD1. This sequence originates from a human donor with alopecia areata. The CDR3 loop is CAWSSGQGVSPYF. The CDR3 DNA follows: TGTGCCTGGAGTTCGGGACAGGGCGTAAGCCCGTACTTC.